This T cell receptor beta chain was obtained from a study of CD4 T cells in relation to SARS-CoV-2 and coronaviruses. Here immunoSEQ multiplex PCR was the method, and the copy in TCRdb shows in-frame clones only, minus some. The sample includes 9,000 to 13,000 clones, around 68% seen only once; the top ten take over 15%. This clone has just a few counts. The antigen is not known. The unexposed donors gave CD4+ T cells in about 2011-2018, prior to COVID-19. After approximately 10 days of culture, CD4+ T cells were isolated. As cell numbers allowed, unexposed-donor CD4+ T cells faced SARS-CoV-2 S/N and four cold-coronavirus spikes. Germline values: CDR1 LGHDT, CDR2 YNNKEL (reference sequence). Trimming left V 4 bases short and J 13 bases short, with 16 bases between. The CDR3 is 12 residues long.

Material for sequencing was CD4+ T cells from PBMCs, cultured in vitro. The sequence came from a human donor in good health. The chain is built from TRBV3-1 (or the pseudogene TRBV3-2) and TRBJ1-1; D unclear. The CDR3 sequence: CASSPSGRTLFF. The CDR3 DNA reads TGTGCCAGCAGCCCATCCGGGAGGACGCTTTTCTTT.